Listed below are T cell receptor beta chains from one sample, sequenced in a study of blood T cell repertoires in COVID-19. Using immunoSEQ multiplex PCR, the repertoire was profiled, and TCRdb retains in-frame clones only, with some absent. The sample contains around 250,000 clones, around 83% of which appear only once. The sample was peripheral blood. Every receptor here comes from a man older than 75 with acute or convalescent COVID-19. CDR3s include the opening cysteine and the closing phenylalanine or tryptophan. The order of the fields is V gene, D gene, J gene, clone size, CDR3 protein, CDR3 DNA. D genes are given only for firm matches. Size tells how often a clone was seen (once, few, many) or the class of an expanded clone, and some rows leave it out.

v_gene: TRBV28
d_gene: NA
j_gene: TRBJ1-2
abundance: NA
CDR3aa: CASSFSSGAGWAYGYTF
CDR3nt: TGTGCCAGCAGTTTCTCCTCTGGGGCTGGGTGGGCCTATGGCTACACCTTC

v_gene: TRBV6-5
d_gene: NA
j_gene: TRBJ1-2
abundance: NA
CDR3aa: CASTTGDWNYGYTF
CDR3nt: TGTGCCAGCACCACCGGGGACTGGAACTATGGCTACACCTTC

v_gene: TRBV7-2
d_gene: TRBD1
j_gene: TRBJ1-5
abundance: once
CDR3aa: CASRTGGSGNQPQHF
CDR3nt: TGTGCCAGCAGGACAGGGGGCTCAGGCAATCAGCCCCAGCATTTT

v_gene: TRBV11-2
d_gene: NA
j_gene: TRBJ2-3
abundance: NA
CDR3aa: CASSLDSALSERTDTQYF
CDR3nt: TGTGCCAGCAGCTTAGATTCGGCCCTCAGCGAACGCACAGATACGCAGTATTTT

v_gene: TRBV30
d_gene: NA
j_gene: TRBJ1-1
abundance: NA
CDR3aa: CAWDGPGLQNTEAFF
CDR3nt: TGTGCCTGGGATGGACCGGGACTCCAGAACACTGAAGCTTTCTTT

v_gene: TRBV6-5
d_gene: TRBD1
j_gene: TRBJ2-7
abundance: NA
CDR3aa: CASSYGRTGRYEQYF
CDR3nt: TGTGCCAGCAGTTACGGGAGGACAGGGAGGTACGAGCAGTACTTC

v_gene: TRBV7-8
d_gene: NA
j_gene: TRBJ1-5
abundance: NA
CDR3aa: CASSLALGTNLNQPQHF
CDR3nt: TGTGCCAGCAGCTTAGCGCTCGGGACAAACTTAAATCAGCCCCAGCATTTT

v_gene: TRBV5-5
d_gene: TRBD1
j_gene: TRBJ1-1
abundance: NA
CDR3aa: CASSLRGQNTEAFF
CDR3nt: TGTGCCAGCAGCTTGAGGGGGCAGAACACTGAAGCTTTCTTT

v_gene: TRBV20-1
d_gene: NA
j_gene: TRBJ2-7
abundance: NA
CDR3aa: CSASLLNEQYF
CDR3nt: TGCAGTGCTAGCCTCCTAAACGAGCAGTACTTC

v_gene: TRBV5-8
d_gene: NA
j_gene: TRBJ1-2
abundance: NA
CDR3aa: CASSSPEGFPLYGYTF
CDR3nt: TGTGCCAGCAGCTCGCCCGAGGGTTTCCCCCTCTATGGCTACACCTTC

v_gene: TRBV6-1
d_gene: NA
j_gene: TRBJ2-6
abundance: NA
CDR3aa: CASSDRGVTGANVLTF
CDR3nt: TGTGCCAGCAGTGACAGGGGGGTAACTGGGGCCAACGTCCTGACTTTC